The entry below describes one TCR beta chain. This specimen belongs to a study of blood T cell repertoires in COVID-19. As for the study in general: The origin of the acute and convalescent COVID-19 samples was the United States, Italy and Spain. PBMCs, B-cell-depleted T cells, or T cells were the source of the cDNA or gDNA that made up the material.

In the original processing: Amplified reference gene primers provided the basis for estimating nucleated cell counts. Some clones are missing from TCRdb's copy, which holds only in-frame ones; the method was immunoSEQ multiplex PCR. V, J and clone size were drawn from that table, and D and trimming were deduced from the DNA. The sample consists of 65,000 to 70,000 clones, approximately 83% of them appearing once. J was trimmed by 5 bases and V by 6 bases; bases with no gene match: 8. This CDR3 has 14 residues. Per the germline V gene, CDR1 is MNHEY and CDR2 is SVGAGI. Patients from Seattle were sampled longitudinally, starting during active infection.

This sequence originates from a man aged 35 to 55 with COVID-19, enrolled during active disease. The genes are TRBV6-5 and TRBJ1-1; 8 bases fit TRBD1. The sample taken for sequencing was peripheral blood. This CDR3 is CASSLRTGMTEAFF. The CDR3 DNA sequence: TGTGCCAGCAGCTTGAGGACAGGGATGACTGAAGCTTTCTTT.